This T cell receptor beta chain derives from a study of T cells in Graves' hyperthyroidism and ophthalmopathy. The overall study: The authors collected peripheral blood at initial diagnosis, before any treatment. Overall study results and limits: Among thyroid clonotypes expanded above 0.001, most also appeared in blood.

This clonotype was seen repeatedly, ten times or more. Its matching antigen is unknown. The V gene's germline CDR1 is SGHTA and CDR2 FQGNSA. The ends lost 7 bases at V and 4 bases at J; junction bases unmatched: 10. The length of the CDR3 is 15 residues. Exclusion of patients followed from uncontrolled infection, other autoimmune disease, pregnancy or lactation. There were TCR beta CDR3 regions amplified from RNA transcripts. During a first-round RT-PCR of the TCR CDR3, the HTBI primer set was used. Each CDR3 protein is one row after TCRdb ran MiXCR on the multiplex PCR reads. The table has 600,000 or so distinct CDR3 sequences, about 14% seen once; the top ten hold around 13%.

This clonotype was sampled from a woman aged 45-65 years with Graves' ophthalmopathy. The sample consisted of blood. The rearrangement uses TRBV7-2 and TRBJ2-7; 10 nucleotides agree with TRBD1. The CDR3 protein is CASTQGDRGFYEQYF. The CDR3 DNA sequence: TGTGCCAGCACCCAGGGGGACAGGGGATTTTACGAGCAGTACTTC.